Sequencing of this TCR beta chain was carried out in a study of liver allograft versus peripheral blood T cells. Study-level background: Liver transplant recipients had T cell receptor repertoires compared between transplanted liver and peripheral blood. Findings and caveats of the study: Reportedly, the T cell receptor repertoires present inside liver allografts differed from those in peripheral blood.

This CDR3 contains 15 residues. V shed 3 bases and J 8 bases; nucleotides not matched to a gene: 12. To note about this clonotype: Antigen unknown.

One entry per CDR3 protein results from TCRdb running MiXCR on the reads. This table holds around 8,600 distinct CDR3 sequences, about 20% found once. The chain carries TRBV12-3 or TRBV12-4 and TRBJ1-2; the match to TRBD1 covers 7 bases. The receptor's source is a human patient who had a liver transplant. Some of these T cells may belong to the graft donor. CDR3 residues: CASSFIGAGQMGYTF. In nucleotides, the CDR3 is TGTGCCAGCAGTTTTATAGGGGCGGGACAGATGGGCTACACCTTC.